This TCR beta chain was recovered during a study of blood T cell repertoires in COVID-19. Study summary: The study drew acute and convalescent COVID-19 samples from the United States, Italy and Spain. T cells, B-cell-depleted T cells, or PBMCs provided the cDNA or gDNA that served as material.

V lost 2 bases, J lost 5 bases, and 12 bases stayed unmatched. CDR1 is SGHDN, CDR2 FVKESK, per germline. The CDR3 has 17 amino acids. Assay: immunoSEQ multiplex PCR; the TCRdb copy retains only in-frame clones and omits some. The sample yields about 400,000 clones, roughly nine tenths seen once. In its sample, this clone was seen a few times. J is TRBJ2-1 and V is TRBV14; 7 bases line up with TRBD2. The sequence was collected from a man aged 35-49 years with acute or convalescent COVID-19. Sample: peripheral blood. As DNA, the CDR3 is TGTGCCAGCAGCCAAAGTTGGCAAGCGGGATGGGACAATGAGCAGTTCTTC. The encoded protein is CASSQSWQAGWDNEQFF.